This T cell receptor beta chain was identified in a study of blood T cell repertoires in COVID-19. Looking at the study overall: Sources were T cells, B-cell-depleted T cells, or PBMCs; the material itself was cDNA or gDNA.

The germline V gene encodes CDR1 GTSNPN and CDR2 SVGIG (reference sequence). V shed 7 bases, J shed 1 base, and the junction held 6 bases outside the gene matches. The CDR3 consists of 15 residues. Methods used by the authors: Counts of nucleated cells, estimated from reference gene primer amplification, were obtained. Clones were sequenced by immunoSEQ multiplex PCR, and TCRdb holds only the in-frame ones, with some missing. That table supplies the V and J calls and clone size; D and trimming were determined from the DNA. The sample consists of a few hundred thousand clones, about 88% of them appearing once.

The J gene is TRBJ2-2, the V gene TRBV30, with 10 bases aligning to TRBD2. Sequenced material: peripheral blood. This receptor was identified in a woman aged 40 to 49 who had recovered from COVID-19. CDR3 sequence: CAYQGLAENTGELFF. CDR3 coding DNA: TGTGCCTACCAAGGACTAGCGGAGAACACCGGGGAGCTGTTTTTT.